Listed below are T cell receptor beta chains from one sample, sequenced in a study of sequential checkpoint blockade in melanoma. Clones were read by immunoSEQ multiplex PCR, and TCRdb kept only the in-frame ones, dropping some. The sample lists 10,000 to 15,000 clones; roughly 72% were seen once. The sample in question was CD8+ T cells sorted from blood (inferred from file names), obtained from a patient given nivolumab and ipilimumab in sequence. These TCRs come from a human donor with melanoma. Both conserved end residues are part of each CDR3. The D gene is left open where the match is weak. For some rows the clone size is stated as once, few or many, or as a class when expanded; others skip it.

clone size,D gene,J gene,V gene,CDR3 DNA,CDR3 protein
few,NA,TRBJ2-1,TRBV6-5,TGTGCCAGCAGTCAGGGGTCCTACAATGAGCAGTTCTTC,CASSQGSYNEQFF
NA,NA,TRBJ1-1,TRBV19,TGTGCCAGTAGTCAGGGAAGTTCAGGCACTGAAGCTTTCTTT,CASSQGSSGTEAFF
few,TRBD1,TRBJ1-3,TRBV5-1,TGCGCCAGCAGCTCTCTACAGGGGGCCTCTGGAAACACCATATATTTT,CASSSLQGASGNTIYF
once,NA,TRBJ2-5,TRBV7-9,TGTGCCAGCAGCTTATTGCGCCTTTCTGGTCAAGAGACCCAGTACTTC,CASSLLRLSGQETQYF
NA,NA,TRBJ2-2,TRBV5-1,TGCGCCAGCAGCGGGCCGGAAGGGGTAGGCACCGGGGAGCTGTTTTTT,CASSGPEGVGTGELFF
NA,NA,TRBJ2-3,TRBV7-2,TGTGCCAGCAGCTTAGCGAACAGGGTGGTCGATACGCAGTATTTT,CASSLANRVVDTQYF
NA,NA,TRBJ2-4,TRBV9,TGTGCCAGCAGTGGGGCCCCGGGGGAGGCCAAAAACATTCAGTACTTC,CASSGAPGEAKNIQYF
NA,TRBD1,TRBJ1-2,TRBV10-3,TGTGCCATCAGTGAGTCTGTAGCAGGGGGCAACTATGGCTACACCTTC,CAISESVAGGNYGYTF
NA,NA,TRBJ2-5,TRBV27,TGTGCCAGCAGCCAAAATGGGGCGATTGGGGAGACCCAGTACTTC,CASSQNGAIGETQYF
NA,NA,TRBJ2-1,TRBV4-1,TGCGCCAGCAGCCTTCCGGACAATGAGCAGTTCTTC,CASSLPDNEQFF
NA,TRBD1,TRBJ1-1,TRBV7-9,TGTGCCAGCAGTCAGACCAGGGGGCCCAACACTGAAGCTTTCTTT,CASSQTRGPNTEAFF
few,NA,TRBJ2-1,TRBV10-3,TGTGCCATCAGTCAGGGGAACAATGAGCAGTTCTTC,CAISQGNNEQFF
NA,NA,TRBJ1-2,TRBV27,TGTGCCAGCAGAACAGGTAGCTATGGCTACACCTTC,CASRTGSYGYTF
NA,TRBD2,TRBJ2-3,TRBV13,TGTGCCAGCAGCTCTAGCGGGAGAGGGGATACGCAGTATTTT,CASSSSGRGDTQYF
once,NA,TRBJ2-5,TRBV5-6,TGTGCCAGCAGCCCGGACAGTATGTCGGAGACCCAGTACTTC,CASSPDSMSETQYF
few,TRBD1,TRBJ2-1,TRBV7-9,TGTGCCAGCAGCTTAGACCGACAGGGCCCACAGGGCAAGCAGTTCTTC,CASSLDRQGPQGKQFF
NA,NA,TRBJ2-7,TRBV11-3,TGTGCCAGCAGCACCAGGGGCCCCTACGAGCAGTACTTC,CASSTRGPYEQYF
NA,TRBD1,TRBJ2-1,TRBV5-4,TGTGCCAGCAGCCAGACAGGGAGCTCCTACAATGAGCAGTTCTTC,CASSQTGSSYNEQFF
few,NA,TRBJ2-4,TRBV27,TGTGCCAGCAGTTCAGGGTTCGTCAAAAACATTCAGTACTTC,CASSSGFVKNIQYF
few,NA,TRBJ2-2,TRBV21-1,TGTGCCAGCAGCCCGGGACAGGGTTGGGAGCTGTTTTTT,CASSPGQGWELFF
NA,NA,TRBJ2-7,TRBV29-1,TGCAGCGTACAGGTGTCTCCCTACGAGCAGTACTTC,CSVQVSPYEQYF
NA,NA,TRBJ2-2,TRBV5-1,TGCGCCAGCAGCGAGGGGGACGGGGCCGGGGAGCTGTTTTTT,CASSEGDGAGELFF
NA,TRBD1,TRBJ2-5,TRBV30,TGTGCCTGGAGTGTACGACAGGGGTACCAAGAGACCCAGTACTTC,CAWSVRQGYQETQYF
NA,TRBD1,TRBJ1-1,TRBV7-6,TGTGCCAGCAGCTTAGAGGGGGCTCACACTGAAGCTTTCTTT,CASSLEGAHTEAFF
few,NA,TRBJ2-3,TRBV6-4,TGTGCCAGCAGAGAGGGCGGAGAAACAGATACGCAGTATTTT,CASREGGETDTQYF
NA,NA,TRBJ1-1,TRBV4-2,TGTGCCAGCAGCCCACAGATGAACACTGAAGCTTTCTTT,CASSPQMNTEAFF
once,NA,TRBJ1-5,TRBV11-3,TGTGCCCCAGCCACGAGGAGGGGCGGAAGCAATCAGCCCCAGCATTTT,CAPATRRGGSNQPQHF
NA,NA,TRBJ2-7,TRBV4-3,TGCGCCAGCAGCCCGCCCGGGTCTGCCGAGCAGTACTTC,CASSPPGSAEQYF